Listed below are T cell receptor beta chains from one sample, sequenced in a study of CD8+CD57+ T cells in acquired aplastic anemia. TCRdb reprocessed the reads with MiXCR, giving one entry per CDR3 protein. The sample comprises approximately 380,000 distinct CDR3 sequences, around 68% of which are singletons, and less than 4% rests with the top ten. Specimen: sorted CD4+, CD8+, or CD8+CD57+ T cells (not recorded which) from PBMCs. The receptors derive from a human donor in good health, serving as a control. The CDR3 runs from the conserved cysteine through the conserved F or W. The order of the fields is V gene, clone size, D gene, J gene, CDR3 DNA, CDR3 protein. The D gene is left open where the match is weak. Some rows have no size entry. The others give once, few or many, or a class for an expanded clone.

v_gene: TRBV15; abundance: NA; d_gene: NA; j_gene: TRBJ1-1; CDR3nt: TGTGCCACCCTCGGACCTTACACTGAAGCTTTCTTT; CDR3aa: CATLGPYTEAFF
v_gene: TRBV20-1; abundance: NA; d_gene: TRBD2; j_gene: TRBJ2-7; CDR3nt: TGCAGTGCCAGGTTAGGACTAGCTAACTACTTC; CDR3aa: CSARLGLANYF
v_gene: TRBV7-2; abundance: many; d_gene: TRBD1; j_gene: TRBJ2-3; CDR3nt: TGTGCCAGCAGCTTAGCCGAGGGACAGGGATCAGATACGCAGTATTTT; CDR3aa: CASSLAEGQGSDTQYF
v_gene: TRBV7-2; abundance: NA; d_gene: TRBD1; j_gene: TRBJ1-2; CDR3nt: TGTGCCAGCAGCTCGAGACAGGGGAACGATGGCTACACCTTC; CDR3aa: CASSSRQGNDGYTF
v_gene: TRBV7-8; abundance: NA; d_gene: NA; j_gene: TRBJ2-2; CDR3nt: TGTGCCAGCAGCTTCTCGGAGGCCGGGGAGCTGTTTTTT; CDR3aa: CASSFSEAGELFF
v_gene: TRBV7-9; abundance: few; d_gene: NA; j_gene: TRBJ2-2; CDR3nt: TGTGCCAGCAGCTTACCCCCTGGAAACACCATATATTTTTTT; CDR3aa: CASSLPPGNTIYFF
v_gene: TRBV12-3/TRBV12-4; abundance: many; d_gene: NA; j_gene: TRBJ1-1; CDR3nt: TGTGCCAGCAGTTGGGCTAACACTGAAGCTTTCTTT; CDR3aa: CASSWANTEAFF
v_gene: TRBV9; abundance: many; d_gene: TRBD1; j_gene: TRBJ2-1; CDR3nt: TGTGCCAGCAGCGTACAGGGGGACACCTACAATGAGCAGTTCTTC; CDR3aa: CASSVQGDTYNEQFF
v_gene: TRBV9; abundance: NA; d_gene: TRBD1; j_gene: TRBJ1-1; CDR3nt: TGTGCCAGCAGCGAAGAAGGGGGCACTGGAAACACTTTCTTT; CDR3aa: CASSEEGGTGNTFF
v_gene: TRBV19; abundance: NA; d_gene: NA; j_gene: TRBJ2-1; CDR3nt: TGTGCCAGTAGTATAGGCCAGGTTATGGCCAATGAGCAGTTCTTC; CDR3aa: CASSIGQVMANEQFF
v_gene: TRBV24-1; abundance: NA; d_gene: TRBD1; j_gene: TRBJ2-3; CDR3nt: TGTGCCACCAGCCTTGGGACAGACACAGATACGCAGTATTTT; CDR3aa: CATSLGTDTDTQYF
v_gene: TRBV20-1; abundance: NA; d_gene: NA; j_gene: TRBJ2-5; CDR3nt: TGCAGTGCTAGGGCTTCCCGTTACAATGAGACCCAGTACTTC; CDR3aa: CSARASRYNETQYF
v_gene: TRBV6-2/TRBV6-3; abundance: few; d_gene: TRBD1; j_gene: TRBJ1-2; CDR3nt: TGTGCCTGTTCAGGGGGCGCGGAAAATGGCTACACCTTC; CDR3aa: CACSGGAENGYTF
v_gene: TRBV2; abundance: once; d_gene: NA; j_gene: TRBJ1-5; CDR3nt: TGTGCCAGCAGGATGCTTGCTAGCATTGAGCCCCAGCATTTC; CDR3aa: CASRMLASIEPQHF
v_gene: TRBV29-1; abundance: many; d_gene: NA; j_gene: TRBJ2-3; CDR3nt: TGCAGCGTTGCCGTGAGCGGAGCCACAGATACGCAGTATTTT; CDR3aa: CSVAVSGATDTQYF
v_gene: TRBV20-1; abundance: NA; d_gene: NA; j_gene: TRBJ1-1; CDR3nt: TGCAGTGCCTCAGGGGATGTCGGAGCTTTCTTT; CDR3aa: CSASGDVGAFF
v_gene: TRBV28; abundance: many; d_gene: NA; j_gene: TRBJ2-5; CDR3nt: TGTGCCAGCAGTTGGTCCTCCCTCCCGACGACCCAGTACTTC; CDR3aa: CASSWSSLPTTQYF
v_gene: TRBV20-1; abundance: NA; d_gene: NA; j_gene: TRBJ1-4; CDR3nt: TGCAGTGCTAGAGACACGGACGGTAGGGAAAAACTGTTTTTT; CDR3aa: CSARDTDGREKLFF
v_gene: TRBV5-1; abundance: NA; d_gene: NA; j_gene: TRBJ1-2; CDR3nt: TGCGCCAGCAGCTTGCGTGGGGGGCAAGGACTCAATGGCTACACCTTC; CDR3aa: CASSLRGGQGLNGYTF
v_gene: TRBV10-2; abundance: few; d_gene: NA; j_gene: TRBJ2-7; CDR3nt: TGCGCCAGCAGTGACCAGATCTCCTACGAGCAGTACTTC; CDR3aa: CASSDQISYEQYF
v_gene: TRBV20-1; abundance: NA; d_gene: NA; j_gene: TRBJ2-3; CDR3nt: TGCAGTGTGACCGGGGGAGGACGCCCAGATACGCAGTATTTT; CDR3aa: CSVTGGGRPDTQYF
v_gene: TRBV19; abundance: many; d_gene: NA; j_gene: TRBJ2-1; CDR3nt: TGTGCCAGTAGTATAGGTCCCAGGGGGGCCAATGAGCAGTTCTTC; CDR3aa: CASSIGPRGANEQFF
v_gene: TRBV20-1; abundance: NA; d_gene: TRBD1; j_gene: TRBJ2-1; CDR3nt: TGCAGTGCTAGAGATGCAATACAGGGGGCCGCCTACAATGAGCAGTTCTTC; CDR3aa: CSARDAIQGAAYNEQFF
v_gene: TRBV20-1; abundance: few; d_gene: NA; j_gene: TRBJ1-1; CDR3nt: TGCAGTGCAAGTACAGGGTCCACTGAAGCTTTCTTT; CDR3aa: CSASTGSTEAFF
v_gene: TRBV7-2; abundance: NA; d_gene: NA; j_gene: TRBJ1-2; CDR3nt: TGCGCCAGCAGTGAAGGTCGCCGGGGGGATAACTATGCCTACACCTTC; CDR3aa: CASSEGRRGDNYAYTF
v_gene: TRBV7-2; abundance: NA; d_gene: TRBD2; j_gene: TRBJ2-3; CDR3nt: TGTGCCAGCAGCTCGTACTTGGGGGGGGGTACTGAGCAGTTT; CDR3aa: CASSSYLGGGTEQF
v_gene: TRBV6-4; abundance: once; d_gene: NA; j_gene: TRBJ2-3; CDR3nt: TGTGCCAGCAGTACCGCTAGCGGCACAGATACGCAGTATTTT; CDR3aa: CASSTASGTDTQYF
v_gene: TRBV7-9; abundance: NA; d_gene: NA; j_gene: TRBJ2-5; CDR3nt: TGTGCCAGCAGCTTAGCCGCCAGGGGGGGCAATGAGCAGTACTTC; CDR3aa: CASSLAARGGNEQYF
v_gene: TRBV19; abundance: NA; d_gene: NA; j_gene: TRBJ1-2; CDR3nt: TGTGCCAGTACCTCAGGCAGGAACAACTATGGCTACACCTTC; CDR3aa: CASTSGRNNYGYTF
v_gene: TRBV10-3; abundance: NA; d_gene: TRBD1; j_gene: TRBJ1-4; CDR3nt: TGTGCCAGCGGAGCGGACAGGGGGCCTAATGAAAAACTGTTTTTT; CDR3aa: CASGADRGPNEKLFF
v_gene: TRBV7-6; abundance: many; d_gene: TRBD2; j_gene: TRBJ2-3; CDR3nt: TGTGCCAGCAGCCACAGACTAGCGGGGGGCACAGATACGCAGTATTTT; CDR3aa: CASSHRLAGGTDTQYF
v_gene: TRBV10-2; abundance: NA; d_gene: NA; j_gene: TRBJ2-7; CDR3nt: TGCGCCAGCAGCCGGGAACACCGCTACGAGCAGTACTTC; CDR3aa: CASSREHRYEQYF
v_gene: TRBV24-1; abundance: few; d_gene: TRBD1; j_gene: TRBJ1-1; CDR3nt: TGTGCCACCAGGGGGGCAGGGGGCACCTTGGAAGCTTTCTTT; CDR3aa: CATRGAGGTLEAFF
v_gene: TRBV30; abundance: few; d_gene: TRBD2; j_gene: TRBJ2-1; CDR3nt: TGTGCCTGGAGGGACAAACGTCGGGGGGACTCCAATGAGCAGTTCTTC; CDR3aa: CAWRDKRRGDSNEQFF
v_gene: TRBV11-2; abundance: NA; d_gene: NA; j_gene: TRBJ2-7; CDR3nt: TGTGCCAGCAGCATAGAATTCAAGGGGTACTTC; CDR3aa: CASSIEFKGYF
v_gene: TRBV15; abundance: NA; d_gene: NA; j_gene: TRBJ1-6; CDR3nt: TGTGCCACCAGCGGGGGGGCACTCTTACCCCTCCACTTT; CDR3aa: CATSGGALLPLHF
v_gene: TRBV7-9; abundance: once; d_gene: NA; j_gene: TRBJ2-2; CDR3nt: TGTGCCAGTAGTCGGCTAAGAGTAGCGGGGACAGGCGACCTGTTTTTT; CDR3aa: CASSRLRVAGTGDLFF
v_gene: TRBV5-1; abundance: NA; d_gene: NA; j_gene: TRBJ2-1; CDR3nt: TGCGCTAGCAGCTTGTCGCGTAGGGTGGATGAGCAGTTCTTC; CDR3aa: CASSLSRRVDEQFF
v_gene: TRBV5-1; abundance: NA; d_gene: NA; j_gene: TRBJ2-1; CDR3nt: TGCGCCAGCAGAGCGGCGTACAATGAGCAGTTCTTC; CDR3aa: CASRAAYNEQFF
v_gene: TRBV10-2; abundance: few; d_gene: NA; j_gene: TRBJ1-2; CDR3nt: TGCGCCAGCATTGTCGAAGTTGGGGGGAACTATGGCTACACCTTC; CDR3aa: CASIVEVGGNYGYTF
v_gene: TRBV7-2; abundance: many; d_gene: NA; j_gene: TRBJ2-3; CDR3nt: TGTGCCAGCAGCGTGGGCGCGGATACGCAGTATTTT; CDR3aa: CASSVGADTQYF
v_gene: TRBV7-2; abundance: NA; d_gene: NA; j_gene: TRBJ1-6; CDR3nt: TGTGCCAGCAGCCGATCTGTTACGCGATCACCCCTCCTATTT; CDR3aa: CASSRSVTRSPLLF
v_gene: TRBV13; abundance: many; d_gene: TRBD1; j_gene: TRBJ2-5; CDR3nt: TGTGCCAGCAGCGGGGACAGGGAAGAGACCCAGTACTTC; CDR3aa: CASSGDREETQYF
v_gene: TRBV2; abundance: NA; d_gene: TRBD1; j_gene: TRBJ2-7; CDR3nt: TGTGCCAGCAGGCACGGGACAGCGGAAGATGGCCACACCTTC; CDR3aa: CASRHGTAEDGHTF
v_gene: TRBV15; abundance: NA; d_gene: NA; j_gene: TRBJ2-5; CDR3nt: TGTGCCACCAGCGAGGGGGGTGGGGGGGCCCTGGAGACCCAGTACTTC; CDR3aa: CATSEGGGGALETQYF
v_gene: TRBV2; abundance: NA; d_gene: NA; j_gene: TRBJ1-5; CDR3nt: TGTGCCAGCAGTATGACAGGTGGCTCCCCGAGCCAGCATTTT; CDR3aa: CASSMTGGSPSQHF
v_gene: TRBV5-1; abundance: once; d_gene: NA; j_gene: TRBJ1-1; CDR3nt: TGCGCCAGCAGCAACGCGAAGGGACATGTGAACACTGAAGCTTTCTTT; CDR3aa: CASSNAKGHVNTEAFF
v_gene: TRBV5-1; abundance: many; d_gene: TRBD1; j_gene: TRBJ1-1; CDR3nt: TGCGCCAGCAGCCAAGACAGGGTGAACACTGAAGCTTTCTTT; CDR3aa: CASSQDRVNTEAFF
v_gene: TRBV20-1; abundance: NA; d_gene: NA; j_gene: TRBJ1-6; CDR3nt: TGCAGTGCTAGGCCACAAGGGGATTATAATTCACCCCTCCACTTT; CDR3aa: CSARPQGDYNSPLHF
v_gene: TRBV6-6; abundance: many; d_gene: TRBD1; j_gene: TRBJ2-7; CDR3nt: TGTGCCAGCAGTGCGATGCGGACAGGGGTCTACGAGCAGTACTTC; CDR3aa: CASSAMRTGVYEQYF
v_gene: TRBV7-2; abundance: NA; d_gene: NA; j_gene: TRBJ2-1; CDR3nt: TGTGCCAGCAGCTTAGCGGGGACCAGGGCCAATGTGCTGTTCTTC; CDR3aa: CASSLAGTRANVLFF
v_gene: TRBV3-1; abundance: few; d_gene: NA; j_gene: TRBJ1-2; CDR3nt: TGTGCCAGCAGCCAAGGAACAGGGAATGGCTACGCCTTC; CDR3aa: CASSQGTGNGYAF
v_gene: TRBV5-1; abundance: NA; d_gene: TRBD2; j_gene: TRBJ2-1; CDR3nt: TGCGCCAGCAGCTTGGCGACGACTAGCGAAAATGAGCAGTTCTTC; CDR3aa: CASSLATTSENEQFF
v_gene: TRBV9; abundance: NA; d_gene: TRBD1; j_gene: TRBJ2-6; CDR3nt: TGTGCCAGCAGCGTCGGGACAGGGGCTAACGTCCTGACTTTC; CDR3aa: CASSVGTGANVLTF
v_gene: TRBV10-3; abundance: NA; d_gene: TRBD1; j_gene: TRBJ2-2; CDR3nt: TGTGCCACCAGTAGGGGACAGGAGACACCCGGCGCCAGCTTTTTT; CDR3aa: CATSRGQETPGASFF
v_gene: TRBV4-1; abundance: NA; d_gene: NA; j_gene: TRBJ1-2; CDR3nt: TGCGCCAGCAGCCAAGAACAGGCGGGTTCCACTAACTATGGCTACACCTTC; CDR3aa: CASSQEQAGSTNYGYTF
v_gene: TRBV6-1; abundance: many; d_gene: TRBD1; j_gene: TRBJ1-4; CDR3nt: TGTGCCAGCAGTGAAAGACAGGGGATAGGTGAAAAACTGTTTTTT; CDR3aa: CASSERQGIGEKLFF